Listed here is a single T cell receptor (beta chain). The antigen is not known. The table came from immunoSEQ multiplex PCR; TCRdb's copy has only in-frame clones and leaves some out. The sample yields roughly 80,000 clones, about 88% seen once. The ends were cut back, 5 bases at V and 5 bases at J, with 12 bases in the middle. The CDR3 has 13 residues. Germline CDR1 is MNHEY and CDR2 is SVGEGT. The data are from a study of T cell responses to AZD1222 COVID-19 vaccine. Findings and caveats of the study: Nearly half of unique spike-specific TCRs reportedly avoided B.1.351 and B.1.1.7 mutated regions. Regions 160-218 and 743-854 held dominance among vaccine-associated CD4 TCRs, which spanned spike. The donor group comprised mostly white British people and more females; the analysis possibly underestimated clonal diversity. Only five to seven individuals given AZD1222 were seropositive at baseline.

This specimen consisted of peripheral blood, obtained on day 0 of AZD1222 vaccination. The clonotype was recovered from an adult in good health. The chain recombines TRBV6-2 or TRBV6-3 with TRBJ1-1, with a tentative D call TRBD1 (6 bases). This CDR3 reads CASSAQGWTEAFF. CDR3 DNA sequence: TGTGCCAGCAGTGCTCAGGGGTGGACTGAAGCTTTCTTT.